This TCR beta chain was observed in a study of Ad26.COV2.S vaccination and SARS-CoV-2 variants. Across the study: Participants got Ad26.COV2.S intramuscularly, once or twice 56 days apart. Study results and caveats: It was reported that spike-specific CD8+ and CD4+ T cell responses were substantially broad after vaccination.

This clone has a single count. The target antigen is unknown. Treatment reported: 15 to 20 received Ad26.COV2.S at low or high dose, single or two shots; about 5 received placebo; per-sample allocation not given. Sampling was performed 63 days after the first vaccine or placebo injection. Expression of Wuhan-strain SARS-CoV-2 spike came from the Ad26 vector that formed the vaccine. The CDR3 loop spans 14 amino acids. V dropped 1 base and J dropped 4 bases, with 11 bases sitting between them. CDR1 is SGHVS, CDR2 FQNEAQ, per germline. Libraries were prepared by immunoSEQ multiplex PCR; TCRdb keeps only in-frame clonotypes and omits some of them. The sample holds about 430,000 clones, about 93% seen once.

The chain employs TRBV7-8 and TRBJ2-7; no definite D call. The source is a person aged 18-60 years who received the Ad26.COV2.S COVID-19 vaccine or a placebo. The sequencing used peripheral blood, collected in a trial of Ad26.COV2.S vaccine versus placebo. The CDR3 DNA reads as TGTGCCAGCAGCTTAGGGGTCTATCTTTACGAGCAGTACTTC. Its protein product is CASSLGVYLYEQYF.